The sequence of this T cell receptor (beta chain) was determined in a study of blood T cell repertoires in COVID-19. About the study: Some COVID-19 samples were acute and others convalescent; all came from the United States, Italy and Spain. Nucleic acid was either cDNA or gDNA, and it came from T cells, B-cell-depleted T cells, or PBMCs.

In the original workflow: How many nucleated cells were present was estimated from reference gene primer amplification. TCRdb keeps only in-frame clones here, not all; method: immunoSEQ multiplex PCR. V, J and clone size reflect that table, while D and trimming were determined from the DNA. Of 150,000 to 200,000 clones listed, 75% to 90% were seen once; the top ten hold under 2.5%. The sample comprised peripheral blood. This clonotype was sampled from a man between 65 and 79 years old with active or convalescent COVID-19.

CDR3 amino acids: CASSPSSGGFPSDHNEQFF. The CDR3 region has the DNA TGTGCCAGCAGCCCATCTAGCGGGGGGTTCCCATCCGACCACAATGAGCAGTTCTTC. The chain is built from TRBV7-6 and TRBJ2-1, with 11 bases identical to TRBD2. Per the germline V gene, CDR1 is SGHVS and CDR2 is FNYEAQ. J was trimmed by 5 bases and V by 5 bases; bases with no gene match: 17. CDR3 length equals 19 residues.